The 16 T cell receptor beta chains listed next were all sequenced from one sample in a study of blood T cell repertoires in COVID-19. Using immunoSEQ multiplex PCR, the repertoire was profiled, and TCRdb retains in-frame clones only, with some absent. The data hold a few hundred thousand clones, with 83% observed a single time. Sequenced: PBMCs or T cells enriched from blood (not recorded which). All receptors come from a woman aged 45 to 65 who had recovered from COVID-19.

The V call is TRBV12-5, the J call TRBJ2-5; D remains ambiguous. The CDR3 extends over 18 amino acids. Germline CDR1 and CDR2: LGHNT and FRNRAP. The V end was cut by 0 bases, the J end by 2 bases, with 19 bases between. The CDR3 nucleotides read TGTGCTAGTGGTTTGGTACGTGACGGCCGCGCCAGGCAAGAGACCCAGTACTTC. Its protein product is CASGLVRDGRARQETQYF.

This chain uses TRBV28 with TRBJ2-1, with 9 bases fitting TRBD2. Trimming removed 4 bases from V and 6 bases from J; junction bases left unmatched: 7. There are 15 residues in the CDR3. CDR1 MDHEN and CDR2 SYDVKM come from the germline V gene. CDR3 in DNA: TGTGCCAGCAGTTCCCTTAGCGGGGGACGCAATGAGCAGTTCTTC. This codes for CASSSLSGGRNEQFF.

The gene calls are TRBV5-3 and TRBJ2-1, with D possibly matching TRBD1 (5 bases). TRBV5-3 is designated an ORF whose function remains uncertain. Trimming shortened V by 1 base and J by 3 bases, and 14 bases separated the two germline ends. The CDR3 spans 16 residues. CDR3 in DNA: TGTGCCAGAAGCTTGAGGGGTCGAGGTATCTACAATGAGCAGTTCTTC. Encoded protein: CARSLRGRGIYNEQFF.

This clone was seen more than once but under ten times. The gene calls are TRBV4-3 and TRBJ1-2, with a weak D call TRBD1 (6 bases). Germline CDR1 is LGHNA and CDR2 is YSLEER. Between the trimmed V and J ends, which lost 1 base and 4 bases, there was a span of 13 bases. The CDR3 contains 15 residues. This CDR3 reads CASSQGLGAFYGYTF. The CDR3 DNA reads TGCGCCAGCAGCCAAGGATTGGGGGCCTTCTATGGCTACACCTTC.

The genes are TRBV25-1 and TRBJ1-2, with 7 bases identical to TRBD1. Germline V gives CDR1 MGHDK, CDR2 SYGVNS. This CDR3 has 16 residues. V lost 3 bases to trimming and J lost 4 bases; unmatched junction nucleotides: 11. The CDR3 reads CASSDDTGESSYGYTF. For the CDR3, the DNA is TGTGCCAGCAGTGATGATACAGGGGAGTCTAGCTATGGCTACACCTTC.

The chain carries TRBV11-2 and TRBJ1-2; maybe TRBD1 (5 bases). Trimming left V 5 bases short and J 7 bases short, with 20 bases between. This CDR3 has 15 residues. Germline loops: CDR1 SGHAT, CDR2 FQNNGV. The CDR3 spells CASSLAGPRGVGYTF. The CDR3 coding sequence is TGTGCCAGCAGCCTCGCCGGGCCTAGGGGCGTTGGCTACACCTTC. The full variable domain, rest sourced from reference TRBV11-2 and TRBJ1-2, is EAGVAQSPRYKIIEKRQSVAFWCNPISGHATLYWYQQILGQGPKLLIQFQNNGVVDDSQLPKDRFSAERLKGVDSTLKIQPAKLEDSAVYLCASSLAGPRGVGYTFGSGTRLTVV.

The chain couples TRBV11-1 to TRBJ2-7; 9 bases are a match to TRBD1. Germline trimming cut 6 bases from V and 1 base from J; bases unmatched to any gene: 7. The germline V gene encodes CDR1 SGHAT and CDR2 FQDESV (reference sequence). The CDR3 loop spans 15 amino acids. CDR3 bases: TGTGCCAGCAGAAGGGACAGGGTTAATTCCTACGAGCAGTACTTC. Amino acid sequence: CASRRDRVNSYEQYF.

V usage is TRBV5-4 and J usage is TRBJ2-3, with TRBD2 matching over 9 bases. This CDR3 is built from 16 residues. CDR1 is SGHNT and CDR2 is YYREEE in the germline V gene (reference sequence). The V gene end was trimmed by 6 bases and the J gene end by 0 bases; junction bases not matched to a gene: 8. DNA of the CDR3: TGTGCCAGCACCCTCCGGACTAGCGAAAGCACAGATACGCAGTATTTT. It codes for CASTLRTSESTDTQYF.

This clone occurred a few times. This chain joins TRBV4-2 and TRBJ1-2; D unclear. Trimming left V 0 bases short and J 4 bases short, with 15 bases between. The germline V gene encodes CDR1 LGHNA and CDR2 YNFKEQ. This CDR3 comprises 16 residues. The CDR3, as DNA: TGTGCCAGCAGCCAAGATAAGCCCCAACTAGGCTATGGCTACACCTTC. This sequence encodes CASSQDKPQLGYGYTF.

There are a few counts of this clone. This sequence joins TRBV7-2 and TRBJ1-1, with TRBD1 matching 8 bases. V lost 5 bases and J lost 3; bases outside the gene matches: 11. Germline lookup yields CDR1 SGHTA and CDR2 FQGNSA. CDR3 length: 16 amino acids. Here the CDR3 DNA reads TGTGCCAGCAGCCGGACCGCAGGGGGCGCGGACACTGAAGCTTTCTTT. Amino acids: CASSRTAGGADTEAFF.

The chain combines TRBV18 with TRBJ1-2; possibly TRBD1 for D (5 bases). From germline, CDR1 is KGHSH and CDR2 LQKENI. Trimming shortened V by 6 bases and J by 1 base, and 12 bases separated the two germline ends. The CDR3 is 14 residues long. Here the CDR3 DNA reads TGTGCCAGCTCCCCAACAGGTTTTAACTATGGCTACACCTTC. Protein: CASSPTGFNYGYTF.

The V gene is TRBV5-6, the J gene TRBJ2-5; 10 bases map to TRBD1. The CDR3 runs to 15 residues. Germline V lookup: CDR1 SGHDT, CDR2 YYEEEE. Trimming cost V 4 bases and J 3 bases; bases outside gene matches: 6. In DNA form, the CDR3 reads TGTGCCAGCAGCCTTGCCGGGACAGGGGAAGAGACCCAGTACTTC. This encodes CASSLAGTGEETQYF.

The CDR3 region is CAWSGQGNHEQYF. The CDR3 DNA is TGTGCCTGGAGTGGACAGGGTAACCACGAGCAGTACTTC. This rearrangement joins TRBV30 to TRBJ2-7; the match to TRBD1 covers 7 bases. J gave up 5 bases and V 1 base, and 5 bases lay outside the gene matches. In germline, CDR1 is GTSNPN, CDR2 SVGIG (reference sequence). The length of the CDR3 is 13 residues.

This clone was picked up a small number of times. The chain recombines TRBV4-2 with TRBJ1-5; a weak D match, TRBD1 (6 bases). The CDR3 consists of 16 residues. From germline, CDR1 is LGHNA and CDR2 YNFKEQ. Trimming left V 4 bases short and J 4 bases short, with 17 bases between. CDR3 nucleotides: TGTGCCAGCAGCCGCGGAGCGGACCAGGGGAATCAGCCCCAGCATTTT. Its protein is CASSRGADQGNQPQHF.

J is TRBJ1-1 and V is TRBV29-1; D remains ambiguous. Germline values: CDR1 SQVTM, CDR2 ANQGSEA. The V end was cut by 7 bases, the J end by 2 bases, with 14 bases between. The CDR3 is made up of 13 amino acids. The CDR3 DNA is TGCAGCGGCCTCGAGGGTAGAAACACTGAAGCTTTCTTT. Translating it yields CSGLEGRNTEAFF.

The chain employs TRBV29-1 and TRBJ1-2; TRBD1 aligns across 9 bases. The ends lost 5 bases at V and 4 bases at J; junction bases unmatched: 14. The CDR3 covers 16 residues. Looked up from germline, CDR1 is SQVTM and CDR2 is ANQGSEA. The CDR3 is CSVSLGGQGWSYGYTF. The CDR3 nucleotides read TGCAGCGTTTCTTTAGGGGGACAGGGATGGAGCTATGGCTACACCTTC.